The 6 T cell receptor beta chains reported below all come from one sample, sequenced in a study of T cells after posttransplantation cyclophosphamide. Cyclophosphamide on days +3 and +4 followed busulfan-fludarabine conditioning and a marrow graft. The table came from immunoSEQ multiplex PCR; TCRdb's copy has only in-frame clones and leaves some out. The sample shows approximately 8,400 clones, none of them appearing just once. Sequencing was performed on PBMCs, taken 94 days after allogeneic stem cell transplant with posttransplant cyclophosphamide. The receptor set was obtained from a female patient aged 60 to 70 who received an allogeneic stem cell transplant from an unrelated donor, was CMV-positive, and had acute GVHD only. Some T cells here may be from the graft donor.

The chain combines TRBV29-1 with TRBJ2-7; a possible D gene is TRBD2 (7 bases). The CDR3 totals 14 residues. Germline assignment: CDR1 SQVTM and CDR2 ANQGSEA. V lost 3 bases to trimming and J lost 2 bases, with 14 bases between them. The CDR3 reads CSVDRGGSTYEQYF. The CDR3 bases are TGCAGCGTTGATCGCGGGGGCTCCACCTACGAGCAGTACTTC.

Ten or more counts support this clone. The chain is built from TRBV5-1 and TRBJ2-3, with D perhaps TRBD1 (6 bases). From germline, CDR1 is SGHRS and CDR2 YFSETQ. The CDR3 extends over 13 amino acids. The V end was cut by 4 bases, the J end by 3 bases, with 9 bases between. CDR3 loop: CASSDQGTDTQYF. DNA of the CDR3: TGCGCCAGCAGCGATCAGGGGACAGATACGCAGTATTTT.

This clone was observed at least ten times. V gene TRBV9 combines with J gene TRBJ2-7, with 12 bases aligning to TRBD2. Germline V CDR1 and CDR2: SGDLS, YYNGEE. The CDR3 loop spans 16 amino acids. The ends lost 0 bases at V and 3 bases at J; junction bases unmatched: 4. CDR3 amino acids: CASSVGTSGGIYEQYF. The CDR3 DNA is TGTGCCAGCAGCGTAGGAACTAGCGGGGGGATCTACGAGCAGTACTTC.

This clone has at least ten counts. The chain recombines TRBV6-5 with TRBJ2-1, with 10 bases matching TRBD1. Looked up from germline, CDR1 is MNHEY and CDR2 is SVGAGI. Trimming cost V 6 bases and J 4 bases; bases outside gene matches: 6. This CDR3 has 15 residues. The chain's CDR3 is CASRPGQGLYNEQFF. The CDR3 DNA is TGTGCCAGCAGGCCGGGACAGGGGTTATACAATGAGCAGTTCTTC.

This clone has ten or more counts. The genes are TRBV19 and TRBJ2-2; TRBD1 agrees at 7 bases. V lost 7 bases to trimming and J lost 5 bases; unmatched junction nucleotides: 7. Germline assignment: CDR1 LNHDA and CDR2 SQIVND (reference sequence). The CDR3 has 14 amino acids. CDR3 in amino acids: CASKSRDSTGELFF. The CDR3 DNA reads as TGTGCCAGTAAGTCCCGGGACAGTACCGGGGAGCTGTTTTTT.

This clone was seen at least ten times. The J gene is TRBJ2-7, the V gene TRBV25-1; the D is unclear. Trimming removed 4 bases at V and 4 bases at J, with 14 bases between. Germline CDR1 and CDR2: MGHDK and SYGVNS. The CDR3 has 14 residues. The CDR3 DNA reads TGTGCCAGCAGTGGATCCCCCTTAGGGTACGAGCAGTACTTC. It codes for CASSGSPLGYEQYF.